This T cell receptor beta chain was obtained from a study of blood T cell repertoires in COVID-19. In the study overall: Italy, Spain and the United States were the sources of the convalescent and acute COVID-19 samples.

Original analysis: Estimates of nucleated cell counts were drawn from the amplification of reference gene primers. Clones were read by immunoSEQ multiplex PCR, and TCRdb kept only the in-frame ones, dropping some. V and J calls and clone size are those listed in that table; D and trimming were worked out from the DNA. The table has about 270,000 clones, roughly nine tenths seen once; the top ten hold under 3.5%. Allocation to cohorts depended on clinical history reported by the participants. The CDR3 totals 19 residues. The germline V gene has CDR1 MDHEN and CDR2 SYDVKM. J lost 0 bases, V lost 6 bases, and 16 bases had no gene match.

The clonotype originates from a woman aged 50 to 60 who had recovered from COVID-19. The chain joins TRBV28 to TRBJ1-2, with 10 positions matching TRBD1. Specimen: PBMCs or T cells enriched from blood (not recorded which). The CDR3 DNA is TGTGCCAGCAGCTCCGAGAGCCTAACTGACAGGGGGCCTAACTATGGCTACACCTTC. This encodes CASSSESLTDRGPNYGYTF.